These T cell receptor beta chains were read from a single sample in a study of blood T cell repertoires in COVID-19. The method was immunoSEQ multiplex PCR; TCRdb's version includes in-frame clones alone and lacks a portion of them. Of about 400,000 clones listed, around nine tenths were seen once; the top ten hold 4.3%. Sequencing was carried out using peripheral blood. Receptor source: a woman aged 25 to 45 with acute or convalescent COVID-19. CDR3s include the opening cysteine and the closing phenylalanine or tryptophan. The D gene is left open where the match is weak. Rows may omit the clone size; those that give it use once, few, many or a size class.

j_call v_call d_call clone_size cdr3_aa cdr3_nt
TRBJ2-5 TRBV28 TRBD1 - CASSLRRRQGRETQYF TGTGCCAGCAGTTTACGCAGGAGACAGGGGCGGGAGACCCAGTACTTC
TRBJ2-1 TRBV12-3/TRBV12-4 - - CASSYNEQSEQFF TGTGCCAGCAGCTATAACGAACAGAGTGAGCAGTTCTTC
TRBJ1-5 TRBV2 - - CASSEARMDQPQHF TGTGCCAGCAGTGAGGCTAGGATGGATCAGCCCCAGCATTTT
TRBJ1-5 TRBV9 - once CASSAPLRGQPQHF TGTGCCAGCAGCGCCCCTCTTAGAGGTCAGCCCCAGCATTTT
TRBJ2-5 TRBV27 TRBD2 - CASSYTGTSGGETQYF TGTGCCAGCAGTTATACCGGGACTAGCGGGGGAGAGACCCAGTACTTC
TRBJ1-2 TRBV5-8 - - CASSEGGYGYTF TGTGCCAGCAGCGAGGGAGGATATGGCTACACCTTC
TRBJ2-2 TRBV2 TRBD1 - CASSRQGTATGELFF TGTGCCAGCAGTCGACAGGGTACGGCCACCGGGGAGCTGTTTTTT
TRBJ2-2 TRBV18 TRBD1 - CASSSIEGASTGELFF TGTGCCAGCTCCTCGATAGAGGGGGCCTCCACCGGGGAGCTGTTTTTT
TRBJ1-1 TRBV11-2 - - CASSLNHGGGATEAFF TGTGCCAGCAGCTTGAATCATGGGGGGGGAGCGACTGAAGCTTTCTTT
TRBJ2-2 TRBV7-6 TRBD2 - CASSLVGRGGATGELFF TGTGCCAGCAGCTTAGTTGGCCGCGGGGGGGCTACCGGGGAGCTGTTTTTT
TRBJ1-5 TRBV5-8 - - CASSLKGRSNQPQHF TGTGCCAGCAGCTTGAAAGGGAGAAGCAATCAGCCCCAGCATTTT
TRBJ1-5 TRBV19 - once CASNPGRRNQPQHF TGTGCCAGTAATCCGGGAAGGAGAAATCAGCCCCAGCATTTT